This T cell receptor (beta chain) originates from a study of T-cell reconstitution after alpha-beta-depleted transplantation in children. Findings and limits, study-wide: Reported findings indicate that, about two months after transplant, alpha-beta T cells came from several hundred expanded clones, which were derived from non-depleted graft cells.

V lost 4 bases and J lost 7; bases outside the gene matches: 6. This CDR3 is 13 amino acids long. Unique molecular identifiers were incorporated when the TCRbeta library was constructed. TCRdb re-derived calls from the PCR reads in MiXCR, one entry per CDR3 protein. The sample consists of 350,000 to 500,000 distinct CDR3 sequences, approximately 41% of them appearing once. Points on this clonotype: Its antigen is unknown.

Sequencing used PBMCs, obtained before TCRalphabeta/CD19-depleted stem cell transplant. The source is a girl aged 2-10 years with aplastic anemia, due to receive a stem cell transplant. V gene TRBV12-3 or TRBV12-4 combines with J gene TRBJ1-2; 7 bases map to TRBD1. The CDR3 nucleotides read TGTGCCAGCAGTTGGCAGGGGGTGGCTGGCTACACCTTC. Translated: CASSWQGVAGYTF.